The clone carrying this T cell receptor (beta chain) was observed a handful of times. No antigen is known for it. The sample belongs to a study of T cell repertoires in cytomegalovirus infection. General study results and limits: Cumulative public TCR beta family frequency identified CMV carriers with the relevant HLA.

From the reads, TCRdb called clonotypes with MiXCR, one entry per CDR3 protein. The sample lists fewer than 65,000 distinct CDR3 sequences, roughly 20% occurring once. The germline V gene has CDR1 SGHVS and CDR2 FQNEAQ. The CDR3 loop spans 15 amino acids. V lost 5 bases and J lost 5; bases outside the gene matches: 7. Here the sequenced sample was CD8+ T cells from cultured PBMCs, taken from culture after CMV antigen stimulation. The TCR was taken from a human donor in good health (CMV status not recorded). Some clones in this sample may be carry-over from other donors' samples. V and J are TRBV7-8 and TRBJ2-7; 12 positions match TRBD2. Here the CDR3 DNA reads TGTGCCAGCAGCCTACGGACTAGCGGGATCGACGAGCAGTACTTC. As protein: CASSLRTSGIDEQYF.